This entry describes one TCR beta chain. Its target is unknown. The data were produced by immunoSEQ multiplex PCR, yet TCRdb's version contains in-frame clones alone and is incomplete. The sample carries around 1,100,000 clones, roughly 80% recorded once. Germline V gene sequence: CDR1 MNHNY, CDR2 SVGAGI (reference sequence). The CDR3 spans 16 residues. V was shortened by 5 bases and J by 1 base, with 17 bases between the two germline ends. Healthy and HIV-negative, the adult donors had no recent acute infections or vaccinations. The sample is drawn from a study of shared clonotypes between healthy human individuals. Study-level points and caveats: Rarefaction showed sorted-subset sequencing was incomplete despite large depth.

The chain is built from TRBV6-6 and TRBJ2-5; TRBD1 might be the D (6 bases). This TCR derives from a man between 18 and 35 years old in good health. Some clones in this sample may be carry-over from other donors' samples. The sequenced material came from memory CD4+ T cells from PBMCs. The subset here: CD45RA-negative fraction. CDR3 sequence: CASSPQGLRPQETQYF. The CDR3 region has the DNA TGTGCCAGCAGTCCCCAGGGGCTCCGGCCCCAAGAGACCCAGTACTTC.